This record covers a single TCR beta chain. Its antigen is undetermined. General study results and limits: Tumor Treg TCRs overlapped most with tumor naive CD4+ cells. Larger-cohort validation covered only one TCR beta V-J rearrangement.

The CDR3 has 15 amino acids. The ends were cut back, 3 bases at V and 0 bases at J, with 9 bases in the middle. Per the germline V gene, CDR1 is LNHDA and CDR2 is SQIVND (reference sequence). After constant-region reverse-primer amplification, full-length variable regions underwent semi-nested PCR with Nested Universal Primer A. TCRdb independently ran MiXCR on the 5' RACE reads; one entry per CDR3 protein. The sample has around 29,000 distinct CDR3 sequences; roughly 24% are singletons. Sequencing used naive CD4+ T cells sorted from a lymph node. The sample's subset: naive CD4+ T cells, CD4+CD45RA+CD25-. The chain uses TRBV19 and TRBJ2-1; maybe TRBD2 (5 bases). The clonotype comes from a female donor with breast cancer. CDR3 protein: CASSIGGGSYNEQFF. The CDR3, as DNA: TGTGCCAGTAGTATTGGAGGCGGCTCCTACAATGAGCAGTTCTTC.